The T cell receptor beta chain described here comes from a study of blood T cell repertoires in COVID-19. Background on the study: COVID-19 samples collected from the United States, Italy and Spain covered acute and convalescent phases. Sources were T cells, B-cell-depleted T cells, or PBMCs; the material itself was cDNA or gDNA.

Researchers sorted participants into cohorts using their self-reported clinical history. This CDR3 has 15 amino acids. The V gene end was trimmed by 4 bases and the J gene end by 3 bases; junction bases not matched to a gene: 7. From germline, CDR1 is MDHEN and CDR2 SYDVKM. Sequencing was performed with immunoSEQ multiplex PCR; in TCRdb, only in-frame clones are kept and a portion is missing. The table lists under 500,000 clones, roughly 87% of them singletons. The chain has TRBV28 and TRBJ2-7; 9 positions match TRBD2. The source of this sequence is a young woman with acute COVID-19. The specimen was PBMCs or T cells enriched from blood (not recorded which). This CDR3 reads CASSSASGRLYEQYF. In DNA form, the CDR3 reads TGTGCCAGCAGTTCCGCGAGCGGGAGGCTCTACGAGCAGTACTTC.